This TCR beta chain was retrieved from a study of cytomegalovirus exposure and HLA in healthy donors. A multiplex PCR was run with 60 Vbeta primers and 13 Jbeta primers. Here immunoSEQ multiplex PCR was the method, and the copy in TCRdb shows in-frame clones only, minus some. The repertoire consists of 200,000 or so clones, with roughly 80% occurring once and the leading ten covering 6%. The table lists this clone with a count of one. This CDR3 comprises 17 residues. Germline lookup yields CDR1 LNHNV and CDR2 YYDKDF (reference sequence). V shed 2 bases, J shed 4 bases, and the junction held 13 bases outside the gene matches.

Specimen: PBMCs. The chain combines TRBV15 with TRBJ1-1, with 7 positions matching TRBD1. This sequence was found in a woman younger than 45 in good health and CMV-seropositive. This chain's CDR3 is CATSRNQRQGWGTEAFF. CDR3 nucleotide sequence: TGTGCCACCAGCAGAAACCAACGACAGGGTTGGGGCACTGAAGCTTTCTTT.